Listed here are 18 T cell receptor beta chains from one sample, sequenced in a study of T-cell memory formation after mild COVID-19. MiXCR, applied by TCRdb to the 5' RACE reads, yields one record per CDR3 protein. The sample contains 450,000 or so distinct CDR3 sequences, nearly 25% of which appear only once. Sequenced input: PBMCs or a T cell subset sorted from them (not recorded which). The receptors derive from an adult woman who had mild COVID-19 (a few samples of this study predate the infection). Cell type and time point are not known.

The chain employs TRBV20-1 and TRBJ2-7; 12 bases match TRBD2. V was pared by 1 base and J by 6 bases, with 13 bases of the junction left unmatched. Germline values: CDR1 DFQATT, CDR2 SNEGSKA (reference sequence). This CDR3 is built from 17 residues. In DNA, the CDR3 is TGCAGTGCTAGAGGCGCATTCGCTAGCGGGAGGGCCCTCGAGCAGTACTTC. Residues: CSARGAFASGRALEQYF.

The chain couples TRBV11-2 to TRBJ1-2, with D maybe TRBD1 (6 bases). The V end lost 8 bases, the J end lost 8 bases, and 18 bases lay between the germline ends. CDR1 and CDR2 from the germline V gene are SGHAT and FQNNGV. The CDR3 has 13 amino acids. CDR3 in DNA: TGTGCCAGCGGGGGCTCTACCGGTGGGGGCTACACCTTC. This sequence encodes CASGGSTGGGYTF. Using reference TRBV11-2 and TRBJ1-2 for the parts outside the CDR3, the full variable domain is EAGVAQSPRYKIIEKRQSVAFWCNPISGHATLYWYQQILGQGPKLLIQFQNNGVVDDSQLPKDRFSAERLKGVDSTLKIQPAKLEDSAVYLCASGGSTGGGYTFGSGTRLTVV.

This clonotype has more than one count but fewer than ten. V usage is TRBV5-5 and J usage is TRBJ2-7; tentatively, D is TRBD1 or TRBD2 (5 bases each). Germline loops: CDR1 SGHKS, CDR2 YYEKEE (reference sequence). This CDR3 region has 16 residues. Trimming removed 2 bases from V and 5 bases from J, with 20 bases in between. For the CDR3, the DNA is TGTGCCAGCAGCTTTGGGGACGTGGGTGGCAGGAACGAGCAGTACTTC. It translates to CASSFGDVGGRNEQYF.

This clonotype was counted between two and nine times. The V gene is TRBV5-1, the J gene TRBJ2-3; D not resolved. This CDR3 is built from 14 residues. CDR1 SGHRS and CDR2 YFSETQ come from the germline V gene. V lost 0 bases and J 6 bases, leaving 11 bases between the germline ends. CDR3 DNA: TGCGCCAGCAGCTTGGGACGCCCCAGGGATACGCAGTATTTT. As protein: CASSLGRPRDTQYF.

This clonotype showed up just a few times. The chain joins TRBV6-2 or TRBV6-3 to TRBJ2-1; possible D gene TRBD2, 6 bases. Germline CDR1 MNHEY, CDR2 SVGEGT. This CDR3 contains 16 residues. Between the trimmed V and J ends, which lost 2 bases and 9 bases, there was a span of 20 bases. CDR3 region: CASSYGLDYPAGEQFF. As DNA, the CDR3 is TGTGCCAGCAGTTACGGACTGGACTATCCCGCCGGTGAGCAGTTCTTC.

This chain uses TRBV9 with TRBJ2-1; D is possibly TRBD1 (5 bases). Trimming shortened V by 0 bases and J by 7 bases, and 14 bases separated the two germline ends. Germline CDR1 and CDR2: SGDLS and YYNGEE. The CDR3 sequence is 15 residues long. The DNA for the CDR3 is TGTGCCAGCAGCGTAGGGGGCAGCTACTCAAATGAGCAGTTCTTC. The encoded protein is CASSVGGSYSNEQFF. Full variable domain (outside the CDR3, taken from reference TRBV9 and TRBJ2-1): DSGVTQTPKHLITATGQRVTLRCSPRSGDLSVYWYQQSLDQGLQFLIQYYNGEERAKGNILERFSAQQFPDLHSELNLSSLELGDSALYFCASSVGGSYSNEQFFGPGTRLTVL.

The chain joins TRBV9 to TRBJ1-1; 7 bases fit TRBD1. Germline V gene data show CDR1 as SGDLS and CDR2 as YYNGEE. The CDR3 extends over 14 amino acids. J was trimmed by 5 bases and V by 3 bases; bases with no gene match: 7. The CDR3 loop reads CASSEIGDRTEAFF. The CDR3 bases are TGTGCCAGCAGCGAAATCGGGGACAGAACTGAAGCTTTCTTT. Full variable domain (outside the CDR3, taken from reference TRBV9 and TRBJ1-1): DSGVTQTPKHLITATGQRVTLRCSPRSGDLSVYWYQQSLDQGLQFLIQYYNGEERAKGNILERFSAQQFPDLHSELNLSSLELGDSALYFCASSEIGDRTEAFFGQGTRLTVV.

The chain recombines TRBV12-3 or TRBV12-4 with TRBJ2-7, with D tentatively TRBD2 (5 bases). The CDR3 contains 13 residues. Deletions cut 5 bases from V and 1 base from J, with 9 bases between. The CDR3 reads CASSNGVSYEQYF. CDR3 nucleotide sequence: TGTGCCAGCAGTAACGGGGTTTCCTACGAGCAGTACTTC.

This clonotype was observed a few times. CDR3 coding DNA: TGTGCCAGCAGCTTAGATGGGACTAGCCTGACCCAGTACTTC. Its translation: CASSLDGTSLTQYF. The rearrangement uses TRBV11-2 and TRBJ2-5, with TRBD2 identical over 9 bases. Germline CDR1 is SGHAT and CDR2 is FQNNGV. V was clipped by 0 bases and J by 7 bases; unmatched bases: 3. This CDR3 has 14 residues.

This clonotype came up a few times. V usage is TRBV18 and J usage is TRBJ2-7; D unresolved. The V gene lost 4 bases and the J gene lost 9 bases, with 10 bases spanning the gap. The length of the CDR3 is 11 residues. Germline values: CDR1 KGHSH, CDR2 LQKENI. CDR3 sequence (DNA): TGTGCCAGCTCACGATCGGTTTTGCAGTACTTC. It codes for CASSRSVLQYF.

This clonotype has just one count. This chain links TRBV7-2 with TRBJ1-1; 8 bases match TRBD1. CDR3 length: 15 amino acids. Germline V gene lookup returns CDR1 SGHTA and CDR2 FQGNSA. The V gene end was trimmed by 5 bases and the J gene end by 0 bases; junction bases not matched to a gene: 5. The CDR3 DNA follows: TGTGCCAGCAGCACGGAGGACAGGGTGAACACTGAAGCTTTCTTT. This codes for CASSTEDRVNTEAFF.

The table lists this clonotype with a few counts. The chain joins TRBV20-1 to TRBJ2-3; TRBD2 aligns across 11 bases. Germline assignment: CDR1 DFQATT and CDR2 SNEGSKA (reference sequence). The junction had 6 bases not matched to a gene; V was cut back by 3 bases and J by 4 bases. This CDR3 contains 15 residues. CDR3 in amino acids: CSARVAGGPPDTQYF. CDR3 coding DNA: TGCAGTGCTAGGGTAGCGGGAGGGCCCCCAGATACGCAGTATTTT.

The genes are TRBV4-2 and TRBJ1-2, with D hard to call. This CDR3 contains 20 residues. Germline V gene sequence: CDR1 LGHNA, CDR2 YNFKEQ. V dropped 1 base and J dropped 7 bases, with 31 bases sitting between them. CDR3 amino acids: CASSQVSLLSGRGFDGGYTF. The CDR3 bases are TGTGCCAGCAGCCAAGTCTCCTTGCTCTCCGGACGTGGTTTCGATGGTGGCTACACCTTC.

This clonotype appeared a few times. This sequence joins TRBV29-1 and TRBJ1-3, with D hard to call. CDR3 length: 14 amino acids. CDR1 SQVTM and CDR2 ANQGSEA come from the germline V gene. V was clipped by 2 bases and J by 4 bases, with 12 bases between them. The CDR3 DNA follows: TGCAGCGTTGAACTTGGAGAGGCAGGAAACACCATATATTTT. Protein: CSVELGEAGNTIYF.

This clonotype has only a few counts. The V gene is TRBV20-1, the J gene TRBJ2-7, with 10 nucleotides matching TRBD2. The ends lost 7 bases at V and 2 bases at J; junction bases unmatched: 11. The CDR3 runs to 15 residues. The germline CDR1 and CDR2 sequences are DFQATT and SNEGSKA (reference sequence). CDR3 sequence: CSVQSSSGSTYEQYF. DNA of the CDR3: TGCAGTGTTCAGTCCTCTAGCGGGAGTACCTACGAGCAGTACTTC.

V gene TRBV5-6 combines with J gene TRBJ1-5; D unclear. The CDR3 length is 12 residues. V was clipped by 1 base and J by 7 bases, with 6 bases between them. From germline, CDR1 is SGHDT and CDR2 YYEEEE. The CDR3 loop is CASSLIGQPQHF. For the CDR3, the DNA is TGTGCCAGCAGCTTGATTGGGCAGCCCCAGCATTTT.

Only a few counts were recorded for this clonotype. This sequence joins TRBV29-1 and TRBJ1-1, with a possible D match to TRBD1 (5 bases). Looked up from germline, CDR1 is SQVTM and CDR2 is ANQGSEA. Trimming removed 8 bases from V and 8 bases from J, with 15 bases in between. The CDR3 spans 11 residues. DNA of the CDR3: TGCAGCCCGACCCATGGGGCGGAAGCTTTCTTT. Translation: CSPTHGAEAFF.

This chain uses TRBV24-1 with TRBJ1-2, with a possible D match to TRBD1 (5 bases). The V gene lost 7 bases and the J gene lost 2 bases, with 10 bases spanning the gap. From germline, CDR1 is KGHDR and CDR2 SFDVKD. The CDR3 length is 13 residues. CDR3 nucleotides: TGTGCCACCAGCGGGACGGACAACTATGGCTACACCTTC. Amino acids: CATSGTDNYGYTF.